These 20 T cell receptor beta chains share one sample of origin, sequenced in a study of cytotoxic CD8 clonotypes in ibrutinib-treated CLL. TCRdb's copy holds only in-frame clones and misses some; the assay was immunoSEQ multiplex PCR. This table holds some 70,000 clones, 68% found once. The specimen comprised PBMCs, sampled after 12 months of ibrutinib treatment. Every receptor here comes from a human donor with chronic lymphocytic leukemia.

This chain links TRBV30 with TRBJ1-2; 9 bases are shared with TRBD1. The germline V gene encodes CDR1 GTSNPN and CDR2 SVGIG (reference sequence). J lost 5 bases, V lost 2 bases, and 12 bases had no gene match. The CDR3 spans 16 residues. In nucleotides, the CDR3 is TGTGCCTGGAGTAATCCCCGACAGGGGGGAATTTATGGCTACACCTTC. Its protein product is CAWSNPRQGGIYGYTF.

The V call is TRBV5-8, the J call TRBJ1-4; no firm D call. V gave up 1 base and J gave up 7 bases, with 14 bases separating them. This CDR3 has 15 amino acids. The germline V gene has CDR1 SGHTS and CDR2 YDEGEE. The CDR3 coding sequence is TGTGCCAGCAGCTTGTATGTCGGACTCGGTGAAAAACTGTTTTTT. Amino acid sequence: CASSLYVGLGEKLFF.

The chain employs TRBV2 and TRBJ1-1; a weak D match, TRBD1 (6 bases). Trimming pared 4 bases from V and 0 bases from J, leaving 9 bases between. Germline values: CDR1 SNHLY, CDR2 FYNNEI. The CDR3 extends over 14 amino acids. CDR3 residues: CASSAQGMNTEAFF. CDR3 nucleotides: TGTGCCAGCAGTGCACAGGGAATGAACACTGAAGCTTTCTTT.

CDR3 nucleotides: TGTGCTAGTGGTTTGGATCTTGGGAGGACCTCCAGGGACACCTACGAGCAGTACTTC. It yields the protein CASGLDLGRTSRDTYEQYF. The J gene is TRBJ2-7, the V gene TRBV12-5; either TRBD1 or TRBD2 may supply D (6 bases each). This CDR3 contains 19 residues. Germline values: CDR1 LGHNT, CDR2 FRNRAP. The V end lost 1 base, the J end lost 2 bases, and 24 bases lay between the germline ends.

This clone was counted a few times. The rearrangement joins TRBV19 to TRBJ2-7; D may be TRBD2 (5 bases). V was trimmed by 3 bases and J by 3 bases, leaving 12 bases between them. Germline V gene data show CDR1 as LNHDA and CDR2 as SQIVND (reference sequence). The length of the CDR3 is 14 residues. The CDR3 DNA is TGTGCCAGTAGTATCGGGATAGGCCGCTACGAGCAGTACTTC. As protein: CASSIGIGRYEQYF.

Here the CDR3 reads CASSQLGAKETQYF. CDR3 DNA sequence: TGCGCCAGCAGCCAATTGGGGGCCAAAGAGACCCAGTACTTC. The chain links TRBV4-1 to TRBJ2-5, with D possibly TRBD1 on 6 matching bases. V lost 2 bases to trimming and J lost 3 bases, with 10 bases between them. The CDR3 has 14 amino acids. Germline loops: CDR1 MGHRA, CDR2 YSYEKL.

The chain uses TRBV10-3 and TRBJ1-4; D is perhaps TRBD1 (6 bases). Trimming left V 2 bases short and J 5 bases short, with 12 bases between. This CDR3 contains 15 residues. Germline V gene lookup returns CDR1 ENHRY and CDR2 SYGVKD. CDR3 in DNA: TGTGCCATCAGTGAGAGGGGGGCTCGGAATGAAAAACTGTTTTTT. Amino acids: CAISERGARNEKLFF.

V is TRBV9 and J is TRBJ1-2; a possible D gene is TRBD1 (6 bases). Germline CDR1 SGDLS, CDR2 YYNGEE. Trimming shortened V by 4 bases and J by 3 bases, and 22 bases separated the two germline ends. The CDR3 length is 17 residues. The CDR3 sequence is CASSQTPAPQGYYGYTF. The CDR3 nucleotides read TGTGCCAGCAGCCAGACCCCCGCCCCACAGGGCTACTATGGCTACACCTTC. Filled out from reference TRBV9 and TRBJ1-2, the complete variable domain reads DSGVTQTPKHLITATGQRVTLRCSPRSGDLSVYWYQQSLDQGLQFLIQYYNGEERAKGNILERFSAQQFPDLHSELNLSSLELGDSALYFCASSQTPAPQGYYGYTFGSGTRLTVV.

The chain links TRBV29-1 to TRBJ1-1; no firm D call. CDR1 is SQVTM and CDR2 is ANQGSEA in the germline V gene. The CDR3 has 13 amino acids. The ends were cut back, 2 bases at V and 4 bases at J, with 11 bases in the middle. As DNA, the CDR3 is TGCAGCGTTGAATCCGGGGTGGGCACTGAAGCTTTCTTT. It translates to CSVESGVGTEAFF.

This clone occurred a few times. This rearrangement joins TRBV19 to TRBJ2-2; TRBD1 aligns across 7 bases. V gave up 8 bases and J gave up 5 bases; unmatched junction bases: 11. CDR1 and CDR2 from the germline V gene are LNHDA and SQIVND (reference sequence). The CDR3 sequence is 15 residues long. The CDR3 spells CASVAAGGGTGELFF. CDR3 sequence (DNA): TGTGCCAGTGTCGCGGCAGGGGGTGGGACCGGGGAGCTGTTTTTT.

The chain employs TRBV7-2 and TRBJ1-2; D is ambiguous. The CDR3 spans 16 residues. V lost 5 bases to trimming and J lost 1 base, with 17 bases between them. Germline-derived CDR1 and CDR2 are SGHTA and FQGNSA. The CDR3 nucleotides are TGTGCCAGCAGCCAACTTCTTAGAGCTGTTAACTATGGCTACACCTTC. The encoded protein is CASSQLLRAVNYGYTF. Supplemented by reference TRBV7-2 and TRBJ1-2, the full variable domain reads GAGVSQSPSNKVTEKGKDVELRCDPISGHTALYWYRQSLGQGLEFLIYFQGNSAPDKSGLPSDRFSAERTGGSVSTLTIQRTQQEDSAVYLCASSQLLRAVNYGYTFGSGTRLTVV.

This sequence joins TRBV6-5 and TRBJ2-5; 10 bases are a match to TRBD1. The germline CDR1 and CDR2 sequences are MNHEY and SVGAGI. There are 15 residues in the CDR3. Trimming took 2 bases from V and 5 from J; bases not matched to a gene: 5. The CDR3 bases are TGTGCCAGCAGTTACGGCGGGACAGGGGTTGAGACCCAGTACTTC. Translated, it gives CASSYGGTGVETQYF.

This clone was counted a single time. The chain has TRBV27 and TRBJ2-2, with D possibly being TRBD1 or TRBD2 (5 bases each). The germline V gene has CDR1 MNHEY and CDR2 SMNVEV (reference sequence). The CDR3 sequence is 15 residues long. The V end was cut by 3 bases, the J end by 1 base, with 9 bases between. The CDR3 protein is CASSLGRENTGELFF. The DNA of the CDR3 is TGTGCCAGCAGTTTGGGACGAGAGAACACCGGGGAGCTGTTTTTT.

Only one count was recorded for this clone. The chain employs TRBV4-1 and TRBJ1-4; no clear D gene. Per the germline V gene, CDR1 is MGHRA and CDR2 is YSYEKL. Trimming pared 4 bases from V and 0 bases from J, leaving 15 bases between. The length of the CDR3 is 17 residues. For the CDR3, the DNA is TGCGCCAGCAGCCCCGACCCCGGGTCAACAACTAATGAAAAACTGTTTTTT. Amino acids: CASSPDPGSTTNEKLFF.

This chain joins TRBV4-1 and TRBJ2-2, with a weak D call TRBD1 (6 bases). This CDR3 region has 18 residues. Germline CDR1 and CDR2: MGHRA and YSYEKL. Trimming cost V 4 bases and J 3 bases, with 21 bases left between them. The CDR3 region is CASSRRLSGGADTGELFF. The CDR3 DNA is TGCGCCAGCAGCCGGAGGCTATCTGGGGGCGCAGACACCGGGGAGCTGTTTTTT.

This clone was found a few times. This chain uses TRBV7-9 with TRBJ2-1, with D possibly TRBD2 on 5 matching bases. CDR1 is SEHNR, CDR2 FQNEAQ, per germline (reference sequence). The CDR3 is made up of 15 amino acids. Trimming shortened V by 2 bases and J by 6 bases, and 14 bases separated the two germline ends. The CDR3, as DNA: TGTGCCAGCAGCTTATATTTGGCGGGTTTCAATGAGCAGTTCTTC. Amino acid sequence: CASSLYLAGFNEQFF.

This chain uses TRBV19 with TRBJ1-6; no clear D gene. The CDR3 consists of 12 residues. Germline V lookup: CDR1 LNHDA, CDR2 SQIVND (reference sequence). The V end was cut by 3 bases, the J end by 9 bases, with 6 bases between. CDR3 in amino acids: CASSMPVSPLHF. CDR3 bases: TGTGCCAGTAGTATGCCCGTTTCACCCCTCCACTTT.

This sequence joins TRBV6-5 and TRBJ2-3, with D unclear. Germline V lookup: CDR1 MNHEY, CDR2 SVGAGI. The CDR3 consists of 13 residues. V was pared by 5 bases and J by 5 bases, with 11 bases between. The DNA for the CDR3 is TGTGCCAGCAGTGACCTCGGGCAAGATACGCAGTATTTT. This translates into CASSDLGQDTQYF.

The gene calls are TRBV7-2 and TRBJ1-1; D is unresolved. This CDR3 region has 14 residues. Germline-derived CDR1 and CDR2 are SGHTA and FQGNSA. The V end was cut by 9 bases, the J end by 1 base, with 15 bases between. The CDR3 sequence: CASSEQIENTEAFF. The CDR3 bases are TGTGCCAGTAGTGAACAGATAGAGAACACTGAAGCTTTCTTT.

CDR3 in amino acids: CASSSAGTGVADGYTF. CDR3 DNA sequence: TGTGCCAGCAGCTCCGCCGGGACAGGCGTTGCGGATGGCTACACCTTC. V gene TRBV5-4 combines with J gene TRBJ1-2; 8 bases align to TRBD1. V shed 3 bases and J 6 bases; nucleotides not matched to a gene: 13. CDR1 SGHNT and CDR2 YYREEE come from the germline V gene (reference sequence). The CDR3 has 16 residues.